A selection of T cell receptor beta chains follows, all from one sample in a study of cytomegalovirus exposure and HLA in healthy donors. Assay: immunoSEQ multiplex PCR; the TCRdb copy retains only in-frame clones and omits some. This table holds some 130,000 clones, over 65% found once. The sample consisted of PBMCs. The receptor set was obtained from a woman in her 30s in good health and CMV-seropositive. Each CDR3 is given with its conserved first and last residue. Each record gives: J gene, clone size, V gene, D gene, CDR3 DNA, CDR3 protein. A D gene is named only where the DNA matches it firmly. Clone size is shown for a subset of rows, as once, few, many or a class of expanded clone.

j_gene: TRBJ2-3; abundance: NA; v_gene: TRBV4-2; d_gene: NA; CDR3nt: TGTGCCAGCAGCCGCCGGGCCTCTAGCGCAGATACGCAGTATTTT; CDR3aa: CASSRRASSADTQYF
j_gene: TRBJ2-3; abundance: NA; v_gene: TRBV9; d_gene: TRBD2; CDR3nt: TGTGCCAGCAGCACGAAGCGGGAGGGGTGGTCGGGATCGCAGTATTTT; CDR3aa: CASSTKREGWSGSQYF
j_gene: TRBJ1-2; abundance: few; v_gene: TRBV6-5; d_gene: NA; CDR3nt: TGTGCCAGCGCACCCTCGACTCATTATGGCTACACCTTC; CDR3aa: CASAPSTHYGYTF
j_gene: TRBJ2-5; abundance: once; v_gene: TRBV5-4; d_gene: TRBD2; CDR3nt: TGTGCCAGCAGCCTGGGCTCTAGCGGGGGCCTAGAGACCCAGTACTTC; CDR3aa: CASSLGSSGGLETQYF
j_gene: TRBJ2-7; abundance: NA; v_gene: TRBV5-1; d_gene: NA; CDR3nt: TGCGCCAGCAGCCCCGAGGCAGGGTCTCACGAGCAGTACTTC; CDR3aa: CASSPEAGSHEQYF
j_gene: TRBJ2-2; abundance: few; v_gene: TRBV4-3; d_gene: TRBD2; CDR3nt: TGCGCCAGCAGCCCCCTGTTGGGCGGGAGGGCAGCCGGGGAGCTGTTTTTT; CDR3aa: CASSPLLGGRAAGELFF
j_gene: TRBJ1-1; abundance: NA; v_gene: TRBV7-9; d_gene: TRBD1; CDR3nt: TGTGCCAGCAGCCCGCGGACAGGGAAAGGCTTTGGAGCTTTCTTT; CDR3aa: CASSPRTGKGFGAFF
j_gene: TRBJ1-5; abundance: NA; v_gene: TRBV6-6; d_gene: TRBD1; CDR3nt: TGTGCCAGCAGACCCGACAGGGTTCGCCAGCCCCAGCATTTT; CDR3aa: CASRPDRVRQPQHF
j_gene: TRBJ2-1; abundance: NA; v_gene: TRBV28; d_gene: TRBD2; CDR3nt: TGTGCCAGCAGTTTAAGACTAGCGGGGGACCTACAGCGAGAGCAGTTCTTC; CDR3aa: CASSLRLAGDLQREQFF
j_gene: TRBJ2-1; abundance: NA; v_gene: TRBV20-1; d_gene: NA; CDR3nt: TGCAGTGCTAGTCTGGGCCAGCAGTTCTTC; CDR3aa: CSASLGQQFF
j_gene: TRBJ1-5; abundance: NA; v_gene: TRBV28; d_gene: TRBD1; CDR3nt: TGTGCCAGCAGTTCCCTCGACAGGGTAAGCAATCAGCCCCAGCATTTT; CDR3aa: CASSSLDRVSNQPQHF
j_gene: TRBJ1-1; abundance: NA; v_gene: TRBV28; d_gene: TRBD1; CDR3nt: TGTGCCAGCAGCCGCCCCCCGGGACAGCTGATCGCTTTCTTT; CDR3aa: CASSRPPGQLIAFF
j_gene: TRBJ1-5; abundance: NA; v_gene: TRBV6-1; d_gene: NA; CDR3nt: TGTGCCAGCAGTGGTACCGGTGAGCAGCATTTT; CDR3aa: CASSGTGEQHF
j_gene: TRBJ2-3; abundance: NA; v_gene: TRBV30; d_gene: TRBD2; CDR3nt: TGTGCCCGAAGCGGGGGGCCATACGCAGATACGCAGTATTTT; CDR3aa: CARSGGPYADTQYF
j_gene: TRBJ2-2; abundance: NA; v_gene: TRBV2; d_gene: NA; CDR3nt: TGTGCCAGCAGTGAAGCGCTTCCGGGGGCCGGGGAGCTGTTTTTT; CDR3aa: CASSEALPGAGELFF
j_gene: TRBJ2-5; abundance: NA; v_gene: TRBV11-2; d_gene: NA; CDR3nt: TGTGCCAGCAGCTCCCCTTCGGGGACCCAGTACTTC; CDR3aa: CASSSPSGTQYF
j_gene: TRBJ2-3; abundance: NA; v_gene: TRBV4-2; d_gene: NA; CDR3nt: TGTGCCAGCAGCCGGGGGCTTCCCCTTAACCCCACAGATACGCAGTATTTT; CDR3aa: CASSRGLPLNPTDTQYF
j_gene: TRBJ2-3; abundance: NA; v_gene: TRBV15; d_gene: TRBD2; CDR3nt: TGTGCCACCAGCCCGGGGATAGCGGGGCCCAGTGATACGCAGTATTTT; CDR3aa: CATSPGIAGPSDTQYF
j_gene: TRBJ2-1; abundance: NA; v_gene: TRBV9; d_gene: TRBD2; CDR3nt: TGTGCCAGCGGCGGCGGGGGGGCTTACAATGAGCAGTTCTTC; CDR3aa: CASGGGGAYNEQFF
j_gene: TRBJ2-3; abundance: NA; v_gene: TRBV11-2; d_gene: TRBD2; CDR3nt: TGTGCCAGCAGCTCTATAGCGGGGAGGCCAGATACGCAGTATTTT; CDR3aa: CASSSIAGRPDTQYF
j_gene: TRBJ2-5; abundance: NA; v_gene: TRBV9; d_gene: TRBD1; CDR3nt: TGTGCCAGCAGCAACAGGGGGCGCCCTCAAGAGACCCAGTACTTC; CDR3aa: CASSNRGRPQETQYF
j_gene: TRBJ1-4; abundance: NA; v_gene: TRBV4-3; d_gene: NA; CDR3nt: TGCGCCAGCAGCCAAGATTTCAGTTCTAATGAAAAACTGTTTTTT; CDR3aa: CASSQDFSSNEKLFF
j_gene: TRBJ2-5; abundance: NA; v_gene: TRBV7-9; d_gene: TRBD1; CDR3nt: TGTGCCAGCACAACAGGGGGGACGGAGGAGACCCAGTACTTC; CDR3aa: CASTTGGTEETQYF
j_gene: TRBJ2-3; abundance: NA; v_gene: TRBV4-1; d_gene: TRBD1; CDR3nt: TGCGCCAGCAGCCAAGCCCCGGGACAGGGCACAGATACGCAGTATTTT; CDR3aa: CASSQAPGQGTDTQYF
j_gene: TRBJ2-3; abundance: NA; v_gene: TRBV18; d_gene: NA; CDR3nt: TGTGCCAGCTCACCAGGCTCCACAGATACGCAGTATTTT; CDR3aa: CASSPGSTDTQYF
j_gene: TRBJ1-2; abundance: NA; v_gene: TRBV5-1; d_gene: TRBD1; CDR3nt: TGCGCCAGCAGCTTGCTTAGGACAGGGGACGACTATGGCTACACCTTC; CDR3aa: CASSLLRTGDDYGYTF
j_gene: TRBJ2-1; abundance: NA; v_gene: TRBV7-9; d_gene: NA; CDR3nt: TGTGCCAGCAGCTCCGGGAGGGGGCTCGAACAGTTCTTC; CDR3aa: CASSSGRGLEQFF
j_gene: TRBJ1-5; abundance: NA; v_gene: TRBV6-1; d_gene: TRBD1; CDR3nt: TGTGCCAGCTATGACAGGGGGGGTCAGCCCCAGCATTTT; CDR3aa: CASYDRGGQPQHF
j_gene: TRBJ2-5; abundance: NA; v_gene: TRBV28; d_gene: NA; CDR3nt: TGTGCCAGCAGCCCCGGACAGAGCCCAGAGACCCAGTACTTC; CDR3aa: CASSPGQSPETQYF
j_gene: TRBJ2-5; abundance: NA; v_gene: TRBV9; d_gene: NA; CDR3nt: TGTGCCAGCAGCGTAGATAGGGGTGGGGAGACCCAGTACTTC; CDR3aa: CASSVDRGGETQYF
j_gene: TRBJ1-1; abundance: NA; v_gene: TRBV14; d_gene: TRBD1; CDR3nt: TGTGCCAGCAGCCCCCCGGGACAGGGAGGCACTGAAGCTTTCTTT; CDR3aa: CASSPPGQGGTEAFF
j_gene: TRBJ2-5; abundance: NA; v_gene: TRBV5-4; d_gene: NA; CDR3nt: TGTGCCAGCAGGGCGGTTGAACAAGAGACCCAGTACTTC; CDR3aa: CASRAVEQETQYF
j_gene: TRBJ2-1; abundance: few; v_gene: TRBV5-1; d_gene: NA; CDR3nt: TGCGCCAGCAGCTTGTTACAGGGCGCCTACAATGAGCAGTTCTTC; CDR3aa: CASSLLQGAYNEQFF
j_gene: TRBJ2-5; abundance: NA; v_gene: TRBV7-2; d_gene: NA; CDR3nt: TGTGCCAGCAGCTTCACTCGTGAGACCCAGTACTTC; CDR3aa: CASSFTRETQYF
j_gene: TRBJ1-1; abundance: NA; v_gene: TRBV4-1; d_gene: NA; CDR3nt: TGCGCCAGCAGCCGAACACAGGGAGTTGGCACTGAAGCTTTCTTT; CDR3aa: CASSRTQGVGTEAFF
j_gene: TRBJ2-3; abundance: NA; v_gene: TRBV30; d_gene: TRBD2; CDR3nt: TGTGCCTGGAGTGTCGGGCTAGCGGGGCCCACAGATACGCAGTATTTT; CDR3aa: CAWSVGLAGPTDTQYF
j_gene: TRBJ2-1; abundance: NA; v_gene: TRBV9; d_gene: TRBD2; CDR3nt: TGTGCCAGCAGCGCAATCCCCCGGGGACTAGCGGGGGCGGGTGAGCAGTTCTTC; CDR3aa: CASSAIPRGLAGAGEQFF
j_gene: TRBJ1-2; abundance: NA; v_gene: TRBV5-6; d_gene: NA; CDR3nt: TGTGCCAGCAGTCCCCGCGGAGGGGACTATGGCTACACCTTC; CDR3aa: CASSPRGGDYGYTF
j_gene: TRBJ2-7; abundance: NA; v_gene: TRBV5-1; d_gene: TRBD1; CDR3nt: TGCGCCAGCAGCACCACAGGGGACTACGAGCAGTACTTC; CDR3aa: CASSTTGDYEQYF
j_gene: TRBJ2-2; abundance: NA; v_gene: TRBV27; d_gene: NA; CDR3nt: TGTGCCAGCAGTTTATCGCGGGCCGGGGAGCTGTTTTTT; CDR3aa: CASSLSRAGELFF
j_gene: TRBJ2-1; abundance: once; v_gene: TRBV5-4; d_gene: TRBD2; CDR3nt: TGTGCCAGCAGTCCGAAATACCTGACTAGCGGGAATACAATGGAGCAGTTCTTC; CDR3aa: CASSPKYLTSGNTMEQFF
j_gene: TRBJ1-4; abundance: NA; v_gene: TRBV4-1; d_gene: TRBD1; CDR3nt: TGCGCCAGCAGCCAACGGGACAGGGCTAGTGAAAAACTGTTTTTT; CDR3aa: CASSQRDRASEKLFF
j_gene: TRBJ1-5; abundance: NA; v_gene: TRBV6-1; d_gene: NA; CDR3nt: TGTGCCAGCAGTGAAGCGAGGACAAGAAATCAGCCCCAGCATTTT; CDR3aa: CASSEARTRNQPQHF
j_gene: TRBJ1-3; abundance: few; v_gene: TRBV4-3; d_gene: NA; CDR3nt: TGCGCCAGCAGCCAAGATAGTCGGGAAATTCTCAGCCTCGGAAACACCATATATTTT; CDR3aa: CASSQDSREILSLGNTIYF
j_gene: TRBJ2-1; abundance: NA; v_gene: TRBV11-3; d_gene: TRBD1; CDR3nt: TGTGCCAGCAGCTCAGAGGGGGCTTGGAATGAGCAGTTCTTC; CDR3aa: CASSSEGAWNEQFF
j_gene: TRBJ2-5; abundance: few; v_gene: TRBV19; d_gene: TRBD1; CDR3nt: TGTGCCAGTAGCCGAGGACAGGCGAACCAAGAGACCCAGTACTTC; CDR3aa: CASSRGQANQETQYF
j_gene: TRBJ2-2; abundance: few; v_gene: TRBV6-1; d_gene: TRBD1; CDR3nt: TGTGCCAGCAGCGGACAGGGGGCGGGCGGGGAGCTGTTTTTT; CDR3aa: CASSGQGAGGELFF
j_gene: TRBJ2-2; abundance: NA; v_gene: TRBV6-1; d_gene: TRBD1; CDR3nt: TGTGCCAGCAGTGAAGTTTCACGGGGGACAGGGGGCAACACCGGGGAGCTGTTTTTT; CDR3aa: CASSEVSRGTGGNTGELFF